These 22 T cell receptor beta chains share one sample of origin, sequenced in a study of precursors of human CD4 cytotoxic T cells. TCRdb itself ran the reads through MiXCR, one entry per CDR3 protein. Here the sample spans approximately 450 distinct CDR3 sequences, approximately 17% being singletons. Four sorted CD4+ memory subsets, central memory, effector memory, IL-7R-high TEMRA and IL-7R-negative TEMRA, were UMI-sequenced. What was sequenced was memory CD4+ T cells from blood (PBMCs). Every receptor here comes from a human donor in good health.

This clonotype was observed a few times. The chain's CDR3 is CASRSRQGNTEAFF. In DNA, the CDR3 is TGTGCCAGCAGATCTCGACAAGGGAACACTGAAGCTTTCTTT. The chain links TRBV6-5 to TRBJ1-1; D remains ambiguous. This CDR3 region has 14 residues. The germline V and J ends were trimmed by 6 bases and 1 base, with 12 bases remaining between them. CDR1 and CDR2 (germline): MNHEY, SVGAGI.

This clonotype rates as large. This chain connects TRBV5-5 to TRBJ2-6; D not resolved. Per the germline V gene, CDR1 is SGHKS and CDR2 is YYEKEE (reference sequence). With 3 bases removed from V and 2 bases from J, the gap between germline ends came to 3 bases. This CDR3 has 13 residues. CDR3 bases: TGTGCCAGCAGCTACCCTGGGGCCAACGTCCTGACTTTC. Translated: CASSYPGANVLTF.

This clonotype counts as hyperexpanded. This CDR3 reads CATSRDPKGRNQPQHF. DNA of the CDR3: TGTGCCACCAGCAGAGACCCAAAGGGGCGCAATCAGCCCCAGCATTTT. This chain links TRBV15 with TRBJ1-5; possible D gene TRBD1, 5 bases. Germline V lookup: CDR1 LNHNV, CDR2 YYDKDF (reference sequence). CDR3 size: 16 residues. The V end lost 0 bases, the J end lost 2 bases, and 11 bases lay between the germline ends.

Concerning this clonotype itself: The junction shows a germline mismatch at one end, possibly a read error. The chain joins TRBV14 to TRBJ1-4, with D unclear. The CDR3 has 13 residues. CDR1 is SGHDN, CDR2 FVKESK, per germline. CDR3 amino acids: CASSDQGREKLYF. The DNA of the CDR3 is TGTGCCAGCAGCGATCAAGGGCGGGAAAAACTGTATTTT. The full variable domain, completed using reference TRBV14 and TRBJ1-4, is EAGVTQFPSHSVIEKGQTVTLRCDPISGHDNLYWYRRVMGKEIKFLLHFVKESKQDESGMPNNRFLAERTGGTYSTLKVQPAELEDSGVYFCASSDQGREKLYFGSGTQLSVL.

This clonotype was seen more than once but under ten times. This chain joins TRBV27 and TRBJ2-7; no firm D call. V was trimmed by 6 bases and J by 1 base, leaving 16 bases between them. The germline V gene has CDR1 MNHEY and CDR2 SMNVEV (reference sequence). This CDR3 has 15 residues. CDR3 loop: CASSVNRWESYEQYF. The CDR3 DNA is TGTGCCAGCAGCGTCAACCGATGGGAATCCTACGAGCAGTACTTC.

CDR3 coding DNA: TGCGCCAGCAGCCCCACCGAGGGGCGAGAAGAGACCCAGTACTTC. Translation gives CASSPTEGREETQYF. V and J are TRBV5-1 and TRBJ2-5, with D perhaps TRBD1 or TRBD2 (5 bases each). Germline V CDR1 and CDR2: SGHRS, YFSETQ. Trimming cost V 4 bases and J 3 bases, with 16 bases left between them. The CDR3 is 15 amino acids.

In this sample, this clonotype is large. The chain recombines TRBV24-1 with TRBJ2-5, with 7 bases fitting TRBD1. V trimming: 4 bases; J trimming: 1 base; junction bases outside the gene matches: 5. The CDR3 runs to 15 residues. Germline CDR1 reads KGHDR; CDR2 reads SFDVKD. CDR3 DNA: TGTGCCACCAGTGAACCTGGGACAGCCCAAGAGACCCAGTACTTC. Amino acid sequence: CATSEPGTAQETQYF.

As regards this clonotype: Sequence at one end of the junction differs from germline and may be a read error. The chain has TRBV7-7 and TRBJ2-7; D is perhaps TRBD2 (6 bases). Germline values: CDR1 SSHAT, CDR2 FNYEAQ (reference sequence). This CDR3 contains 15 residues. The CDR3 loop reads CASTRRGLPFYEQYF. CDR3 bases: TGTGCTAGCACCCGACGGGGGTTACCTTTCTACGAGCAGTACTTC.

This rearrangement joins TRBV7-3 to TRBJ2-3; 8 bases are a match to TRBD2. Looked up from germline, CDR1 is SGHTA and CDR2 is FQGTGA. V shed 6 bases, J shed 1 base, and the junction held 3 bases outside the gene matches. This CDR3 spans 14 amino acids. DNA of the CDR3: TGTGCCAGCAGTCTAGCGGGCCGCACAGATACGCAGTATTTT. Amino acid sequence: CASSLAGRTDTQYF.

This clonotype was counted between two and nine times. V is TRBV6-5 and J is TRBJ2-7; 8 bases are shared with TRBD1. Losses at the gene ends were 5 bases for V and 2 bases for J; bases not matched to a gene: 5. This CDR3 has 14 residues. CDR1 and CDR2 (germline): MNHEY, SVGAGI. The CDR3, as DNA: TGTGCCAGCAGTCCTCGGACAGGGACCTACGAGCAGTACTTC. It yields the protein CASSPRTGTYEQYF.

By its share, this clonotype is large. The CDR3 region is CASSQVGTSGKQFF. CDR3 nucleotide sequence: TGTGCCAGCAGTCAAGTGGGAACTAGCGGGAAGCAGTTCTTC. The chain joins TRBV6-5 to TRBJ2-1; 10 bases line up with TRBD2. Germline trimming cut 5 bases from V and 11 bases from J; bases unmatched to any gene: 9. CDR1 is MNHEY, CDR2 SVGAGI, per germline. This CDR3 is built from 14 residues.

Comment on this clonotype: The junction departs from germline at one end; a sequencing error may be responsible. J is TRBJ1-2 and V is TRBV3-1, with TRBD1 matching 7 bases. CDR3 length equals 15 residues. Germline V gene sequence: CDR1 LGHDT, CDR2 YNNKEL (reference sequence). CDR3 sequence (DNA): TGTGCCAACAGCCTATCCCGACAGGGTCTCTATGGCTACACCTTC. This translates into CANSLSRQGLYGYTF.

This clonotype has a handful of counts. The rearrangement joins TRBV5-5 to TRBJ2-7; 9 nucleotides agree with TRBD1. V gave up 0 bases and J gave up 3 bases; unmatched junction bases: 7. Germline V gene lookup returns CDR1 SGHKS and CDR2 YYEKEE (reference sequence). The CDR3 is 16 amino acids. CDR3 sequence (DNA): TGTGCCAGCAGCTTGGCCACAGGGGGCCTTTACTACGAGCAGTACTTC. It codes for CASSLATGGLYYEQYF.

The chain uses TRBV29-1 and TRBJ2-5; 12 bases are a match to TRBD1. Germline CDR1 is SQVTM and CDR2 is ANQGSEA. Trimming took 3 bases from V and 7 from J; bases not matched to a gene: 12. The CDR3 has 16 amino acids. The CDR3 DNA is TGCAGCGTTGATAGTCGGGGACAGGGGGCTGGGGTGACCCAGTACTTC. It yields the protein CSVDSRGQGAGVTQYF. The full variable domain, its missing parts supplied by reference TRBV29-1 and TRBJ2-5, is SAVISQKPSRDICQRGTSLTIQCQVDSQVTMMFWYRQQPGQSLTLIATANQGSEATYESGFVIDKFPISRPNLTFSTLTVSNMSPEDSSIYLCSVDSRGQGAGVTQYFGPGTRLLVL.

This rearrangement joins TRBV2 to TRBJ2-7, with TRBD2 matching over 15 bases. CDR3 length: 15 residues. The V segment lost 6 bases and the J segment 7 bases; nucleotides outside the gene matches: 7. Germline V CDR1 and CDR2: SNHLY, FYNNEI. CDR3 nucleotide sequence: TGTGCCAGCAGCCGGACTAGCGGGAGGGCCGGAGAGCAGTACTTC. Its protein product is CASSRTSGRAGEQYF. Full variable domain (outside the CDR3, taken from reference TRBV2 and TRBJ2-7): EPEVTQTPSHQVTQMGQEVILRCVPISNHLYFYWYRQILGQKVEFLVSFYNNEISEKSEIFDDQFSVERPDGSNFTLKIRSTKLEDSAMYFCASSRTSGRAGEQYFGPGTRLTVT.

This clonotype was counted between two and nine times. The V gene is TRBV5-1, the J gene TRBJ2-7, with TRBD1 as a possible D gene (6 bases). The CDR3 length is 15 residues. Germline V gene sequence: CDR1 SGHRS, CDR2 YFSETQ. With 3 bases removed from V and 3 bases from J, the gap between germline ends came to 16 bases. The CDR3 spells CASSSNPGQHYEQYF. CDR3 in DNA: TGCGCCAGCAGCTCAAATCCGGGACAACACTACGAGCAGTACTTC.

Notes on this clonotype: This could be a read error, since a much larger clone is one nucleotide away. V gene TRBV27 combines with J gene TRBJ1-5; 7 positions agree with TRBD1. The CDR3 runs 14 residues. The germline V gene has CDR1 MNHEY and CDR2 SMNVEV (reference sequence). CDR3 DNA: TGTGCCAGCAGTTTATACAGGGGCTATCAGCCCCGGCATTTT. Amino acids: CASSLYRGYQPRHF.

By share, this clonotype ranks as large. The rearrangement joins TRBV7-9 to TRBJ2-1; D may be TRBD1 (6 bases). This CDR3 comprises 14 residues. From germline, CDR1 is SEHNR and CDR2 FQNEAQ (reference sequence). Between the trimmed V and J ends, which lost 1 base and 4 bases, there was a span of 8 bases. The CDR3 loop reads CASSLVQGYNEQFF. The DNA for the CDR3 is TGTGCCAGCAGCTTAGTTCAGGGGTACAATGAGCAGTTCTTC.

The chain employs TRBV12-3 or TRBV12-4 and TRBJ1-2; D possibly corresponds to TRBD1 (5 bases). The CDR3 spans 13 residues. Trimming removed 5 bases from V and 5 bases from J, with 12 bases in between. This chain's CDR3 is CASSTTESYGYTF. The CDR3 nucleotides read TGTGCCAGCAGTACGACAGAATCTTATGGCTACACCTTC.

This rearrangement joins TRBV14 to TRBJ1-4; D gene ambiguous. Germline CDR1 is SGHDN and CDR2 is FVKESK. Trimming took off 5 bases at V and 8 bases at J, with 12 bases between the two ends. The length of the CDR3 is 13 residues. The CDR3 nucleotides are TGTGCCAGCAGCGATCAAGGGCGGGAAAAACTGTTTTTT. Protein: CASSDQGREKLFF.

For this clonotype: This may stem from a read error, because a much larger clone lies one nucleotide away. In this CDR3 the conserved last residue, phenylalanine or tryptophan, is missing, so a read error is likely. CDR3 in DNA: TGCGCCAGCAGACACAATGAGCAGTTCTGC. Its protein is CASRHNEQFC. The V and J genes are TRBV10-2 and TRBJ2-1; D call uncertain. The CDR3 is made up of 10 amino acids. Germline CDR1 WSHSY, CDR2 SAAADI. V gave up 6 bases and J gave up 5 bases, with 2 bases separating them.

The V and J genes are TRBV21-1 and TRBJ2-4. TRBV21-1 corresponds to a pseudogene. The CDR3 consists of 13 residues. CDR3 loop: CASDEPAGNIQYF. The CDR3 DNA sequence: TGTGCCAGCGACGAGCCGGCCGGAAACATTCAGTACTTC.